Below, 25 T cell receptor beta chains from the same sample are listed, as sequenced in a study of read filtering for tumor transcriptome and immune sequencing. The library was built from around 380 ng RNA with molecular barcoded adaptors for alpha/delta and beta/gamma chains. TCRdb called the reads again in MiXCR, with one record for every CDR3 protein. The sample lists under 150,000 distinct CDR3 sequences; under 15% were seen once. The material sequenced was a population of CD138-negative cells sorted from bone marrow. The receptors were sampled from a donor aged 40 or older with multiple myeloma.

The count of this clonotype is one. Just one base apart from a much larger clone, this may be a read error. The V call is TRBV7-2, the J call TRBJ2-7; 12 positions agree with TRBD2. The CDR3 is 15 amino acids. CDR1 and CDR2 from the germline V gene are SGHTA and FQGNSA. For the CDR3, the DNA is TGTGCCAGCAGCCCGACTAGCGGGAGTCTCTACGAGCGGTACTTC. The encoded protein is CASSPTSGSLYERYF. The full variable domain, rest sourced from reference TRBV7-2 and TRBJ2-7, is GAGVSQSPSNKVTEKGKDVELRCDPISGHTALYWYRQSLGQGLEFLIYFQGNSAPDKSGLPSDRFSAERTGGSVSTLTIQRTQQEDSAVYLCASSPTSGSLYERYFGPGTRLTVT.

This clonotype was detected ten times or more. V and J are TRBV7-9 and TRBJ2-5; 11 bases match TRBD2. In germline, CDR1 is SEHNR, CDR2 FQNEAQ (reference sequence). The CDR3 covers 18 residues. Unmatched junction bases numbered 14, after V lost 3 bases and J lost 5 bases. CDR3 DNA: TGTGCCAGCAGCTTCGCCGGGGGGCTAGCGGGAGGTCGGGAGACCCAGTACTTC. Its translation: CASSFAGGLAGGRETQYF.

This clonotype showed up many times. The rearrangement links TRBV4-1 to TRBJ2-1; D unresolved. The CDR3 contains 12 residues. Trimming removed 5 bases at V and 5 bases at J, with 7 bases between. The germline V gene has CDR1 MGHRA and CDR2 YSYEKL. The CDR3 region has the DNA TGCGCCAGCAGCATACCGGACAATGAGCAGTTCTTC. Protein sequence: CASSIPDNEQFF.

The table lists this clonotype with many counts. CDR3 region: CASSEGTSGRNEQFF. The CDR3 DNA reads TGTGCCAGCAGCGAGGGGACTAGCGGGAGAAATGAGCAGTTCTTC. V is TRBV7-3 and J is TRBJ2-1; 14 bases are a match to TRBD2. V lost 5 bases to trimming and J lost 7 bases; unmatched junction nucleotides: 4. The germline CDR1 and CDR2 sequences are SGHTA and FQGTGA. The CDR3 totals 15 residues. Full variable domain (outside the CDR3, taken from reference TRBV7-3 and TRBJ2-1): GAGVSQTPSNKVTEKGKYVELRCDPISGHTALYWYRQSLGQGPEFLIYFQGTGAADDSGLPNDRFFAVRPEGSVSTLKIQRTERGDSAVYLCASSEGTSGRNEQFFGPGTRLTVL.

The gene calls are TRBV19 and TRBJ2-2; 7 nucleotides align to TRBD2. This CDR3 comprises 14 residues. With 10 bases clipped from V and 2 bases from J, the junction kept 7 bases outside the gene matches. The germline CDR1 and CDR2 sequences are LNHDA and SQIVND (reference sequence). CDR3 in DNA: TGTGCCACAAGGACGGGACTAAACACCGGGGAGCTGTTTTTT. It specifies CATRTGLNTGELFF. Combining the CDR3 with reference TRBV19 and TRBJ2-2 gives the whole variable domain DGGITQSPKYLFRKEGQNVTLSCEQNLNHDAMYWYRQDPGQGLRLIYYSQIVNDFQKGDIAEGYSVSREKKESFPLTVTSAQKNPTAFYLCATRTGLNTGELFFGEGSRLTVL.

This clonotype was observed many times. The chain recombines TRBV12-3 or TRBV12-4 with TRBJ2-2; 8 nucleotides match TRBD2. J was trimmed by 7 bases and V by 3 bases; bases with no gene match: 4. The length of the CDR3 is 14 residues. The CDR3 loop is CASSFSGEIGELFF. The CDR3 bases are TGTGCCAGCAGTTTTAGCGGGGAGATCGGGGAGCTGTTTTTT.

This clonotype was seen many times. The chain couples TRBV12-3 or TRBV12-4 to TRBJ2-1, with a weak D call TRBD2 (6 bases). This CDR3 is built from 15 residues. V was shortened by 6 bases and J by 2 bases, with 14 bases between the two germline ends. CDR3 loop: CASRPPGVPYNEQFF. CDR3 bases: TGTGCCAGCAGGCCCCCGGGGGTGCCCTACAATGAGCAGTTCTTC.

This clonotype was seen more than once but under ten times. The genes are TRBV12-3 or TRBV12-4 and TRBJ1-3; D may be TRBD1 (6 bases). This CDR3 has 13 residues. Between the trimmed V and J ends, which lost 6 bases and 7 bases, there was a span of 13 bases. The CDR3 coding sequence is TGTGCCAGCAGGCAGGACAGTACCAACACCATATATTTT. Protein product: CASRQDSTNTIYF.

The sample holds many counts of this clonotype. The chain links TRBV18 to TRBJ1-5; 8 bases line up with TRBD1. CDR3 length equals 13 residues. The V gene end was trimmed by 3 bases and the J gene end by 15 bases; junction bases not matched to a gene: 10. Germline assignment: CDR1 KGHSH and CDR2 LQKENI. As DNA, the CDR3 is TGTGCCAGCTCACCTTCGGGACAGGCGGAGGCGCATTTT. This gives the protein CASSPSGQAEAHF.

This clonotype has at least ten counts. The rearrangement links TRBV12-3 or TRBV12-4 to TRBJ2-1; D might be TRBD1 (5 bases). The V gene lost 6 bases and the J gene lost 4 bases, with 7 bases spanning the gap. The CDR3 has 12 amino acids. The CDR3: CASRNRYNEQFF. The CDR3 DNA reads TGTGCCAGCAGAAACAGGTACAATGAGCAGTTCTTC.

The chain is built from TRBV20-1 and TRBJ1-3; tentatively, D is TRBD1 (5 bases). Germline V gene sequence: CDR1 DFQATT, CDR2 SNEGSKA (reference sequence). There are 16 residues in the CDR3. Trimming took 2 bases from V and 0 from J, leaving 14 bases between them. The CDR3: CSARTWDGSSGNTIYF. DNA for the CDR3: TGCAGTGCTAGAACTTGGGACGGGTCCTCTGGAAACACCATATATTTT.

This clonotype was detected ten times or more. This chain joins TRBV5-1 and TRBJ2-7; 8 positions match TRBD1. The CDR3 contains 13 residues. From germline, CDR1 is SGHRS and CDR2 YFSETQ. V was clipped by 4 bases and J by 2 bases; unmatched bases: 2. CDR3: CASSETGAYEQYF. The CDR3 nucleotides are TGCGCCAGCAGCGAGACAGGGGCCTACGAGCAGTACTTC.

Concerning this clonotype itself: It differs at one base from a far larger clone, so likely a read error. V usage is TRBV11-2 and J usage is TRBJ2-7; tentatively, D is TRBD2 (6 bases). The CDR3 has 13 amino acids. From germline, CDR1 is SGHAT and CDR2 FQNNGV. V was shortened by 6 bases and J by 2 bases, with 11 bases between the two germline ends. This CDR3 reads CASRGGPAYEQYF. CDR3 DNA sequence: TGTGCCAGCAGGGGAGGCCCGGCCTACGAGCAGTACTTC.

This clonotype occurred many times. The J gene is TRBJ2-3, the V gene TRBV7-9; no clear D gene. CDR3 length: 15 residues. Germline CDR1 and CDR2: SEHNR and FQNEAQ (reference sequence). V gave up 6 bases and J gave up 4 bases, with 17 bases separating them. The CDR3 nucleotides read TGTGCCAGCAGTTTCACCCAATTTTGGCCAGATACGCAGTATTTT. Protein product: CASSFTQFWPDTQYF.

As concerns this clonotype: The conserved final phenylalanine or tryptophan is absent from the CDR3, which likely points to a read error. It is unclear where the CDR3 begins or ends on the DNA, so no DNA is shown, and the CDR3 is as TCRdb lists it. The J gene is TRBJ2-1, the V gene TRBV7-3; TRBD2, as called in the table, went unchecked against the DNA. Germline V gene lookup returns CDR1 SGHTA and CDR2 FQGTGA. The CDR3 is 16 residues long, counting both termini. CDR3 loop: CASSSLHSGLFNEQVY.

This sequence joins TRBV12-3 or TRBV12-4 and TRBJ2-5; the D gene could be TRBD1 or TRBD2 (6 bases each). The CDR3 runs to 15 residues. This CDR3 is CASGPGGGYQETQYF. For the CDR3, the DNA is TGTGCTAGTGGCCCAGGAGGGGGTTACCAAGAGACCCAGTACTTC.

This clonotype was detected only a few times. This chain uses TRBV12-3 or TRBV12-4 with TRBJ1-2, with TRBD1 matching over 7 bases. The CDR3 has 16 residues. V shed 1 base and J 7 bases; nucleotides not matched to a gene: 12. This chain's CDR3 is CASSLVSPRQGCGYTF. The CDR3 nucleotides read TGTGCCAGCAGTTTAGTATCCCCTAGACAGGGCTGTGGCTACACCTTC.

This clonotype was observed many times. The chain has TRBV7-9 and TRBJ2-5; TRBD2 is a possible D gene (5 bases). The CDR3 loop spans 14 amino acids. From germline, CDR1 is SEHNR and CDR2 FQNEAQ (reference sequence). Trimming pared 1 base from V and 5 bases from J, leaving 11 bases between. CDR3 DNA sequence: TGTGCCAGCAGCTTAGGAGCCGAGCGGGAGACCCAGTACTTC. As protein: CASSLGAERETQYF.

This clonotype has only a few counts. This chain joins TRBV23-1 and TRBJ1-5, with a possible D match to TRBD1 (5 bases). TRBV23-1 is filed as an ORF, its function uncertain. Trimming shortened V by 2 bases and J by 1 base, and 9 bases separated the two germline ends. The CDR3 length is 15 residues. The CDR3 region has the DNA TGCGCCAGCAGTCAACAGGGAGGAAGCAATCAGCCCCAGCATTTT. Translation: CASSQQGGSNQPQHF.

This clonotype was detected only a few times. V and J are TRBV7-9 and TRBJ1-2; D unresolved. Germline lookup yields CDR1 SEHNR and CDR2 FQNEAQ (reference sequence). Trimming removed 4 bases at V and 4 bases at J, with 16 bases between. The length of the CDR3 is 15 residues. CDR3 region: CASSWEFPAVYGYTF. The CDR3 DNA is TGTGCCAGCAGCTGGGAGTTCCCGGCGGTCTATGGCTACACCTTC.

There are many counts of this clonotype. The V gene is TRBV29-1, the J gene TRBJ2-1; maybe TRBD1 (6 bases). Trimming removed 8 bases from V and 4 bases from J, with 15 bases in between. Germline lookup yields CDR1 SQVTM and CDR2 ANQGSEA. The CDR3 loop spans 13 amino acids. CDR3 nucleotide sequence: TGCAGCCATGGGCAGGGGCTTTACAATGAGCAGTTCTTC. It translates to CSHGQGLYNEQFF.

This clonotype came up a few times. This could be a read error, since a much larger clone is one nucleotide away. This chain uses TRBV20-1 with TRBJ2-7; TRBD1 aligns across 11 bases. Germline assignment: CDR1 DFQATT and CDR2 SNEGSKA (reference sequence). V dropped 5 bases and J dropped 7; count of bases not matched to a gene: 13. The CDR3 length is 15 residues. The CDR3 here is CSAHRPGQGAGEQYF. CDR3 coding DNA: TGCAGTGCTCACCGACCCGGACAGGGGGCTGGGGAGCAGTACTTC.

This clonotype was observed many times. The chain couples TRBV4-1 to TRBJ2-3, with no clear D. The V end lost 1 base, the J end lost 6 bases, and 5 bases lay between the germline ends. Looked up from germline, CDR1 is MGHRA and CDR2 is YSYEKL. The CDR3 extends over 12 amino acids. For the CDR3, the DNA is TGCGCCAGCAGCCAAGTCACGGATACGCAGTATTTT. Amino acids: CASSQVTDTQYF.

This clonotype was detected ten times or more. The DNA of the CDR3 is TGCAGTGCAAGGGGACTAGCGGGAGAAATTGACGAGCAGTACTTC. Translation gives CSARGLAGEIDEQYF. This chain connects TRBV20-1 to TRBJ2-7, with TRBD2 matching over 14 bases. Trimming at V came to 6 bases and at J to 5 bases, leaving 9 bases not matched to a gene. The CDR3 covers 15 residues. CDR1 is DFQATT, CDR2 SNEGSKA, per germline (reference sequence).

The chain employs TRBV29-1 and TRBJ2-3; D remains ambiguous. The J call is uncertain, as TRBJ1-5 better fits the DNA end. Germline V gene lookup returns CDR1 SQVTM and CDR2 ANQGSEA. The CDR3 extends over 14 amino acids. CDR3 coding DNA: TGCAGCGTTGCTGGCGGGAGTTCCACAGATACGCAGCATTTT. Its translation is CSVAGGSSTDTQHF.